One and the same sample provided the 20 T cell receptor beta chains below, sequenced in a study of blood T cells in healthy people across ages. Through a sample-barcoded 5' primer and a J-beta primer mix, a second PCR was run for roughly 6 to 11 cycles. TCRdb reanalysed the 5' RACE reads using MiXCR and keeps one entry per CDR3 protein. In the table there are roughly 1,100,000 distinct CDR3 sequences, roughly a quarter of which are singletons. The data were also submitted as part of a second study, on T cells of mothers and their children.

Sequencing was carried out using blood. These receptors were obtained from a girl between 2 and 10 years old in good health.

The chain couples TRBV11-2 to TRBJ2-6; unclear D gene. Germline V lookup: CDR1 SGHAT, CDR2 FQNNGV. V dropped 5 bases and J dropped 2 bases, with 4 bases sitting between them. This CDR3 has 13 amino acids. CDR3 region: CASSGAGANVLTF. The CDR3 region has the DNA TGTGCCAGCAGCGGGGCTGGGGCCAACGTCCTGACTTTC.

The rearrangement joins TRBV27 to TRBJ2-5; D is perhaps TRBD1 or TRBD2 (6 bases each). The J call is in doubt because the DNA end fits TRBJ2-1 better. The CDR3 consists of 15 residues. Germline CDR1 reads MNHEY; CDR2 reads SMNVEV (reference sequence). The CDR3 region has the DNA TGTGCCAGCAGTGCCTACAGGGCAGGAGGGGATGAGCAGTTCTTC. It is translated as CASSAYRAGGDEQFF.

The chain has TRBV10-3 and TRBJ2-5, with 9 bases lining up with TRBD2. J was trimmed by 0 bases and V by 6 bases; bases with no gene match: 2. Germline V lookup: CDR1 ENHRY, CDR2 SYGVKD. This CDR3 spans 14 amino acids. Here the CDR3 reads CAIRLAGDQETQYF. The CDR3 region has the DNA TGTGCCATCAGGTTAGCGGGGGACCAAGAGACCCAGTACTTC.

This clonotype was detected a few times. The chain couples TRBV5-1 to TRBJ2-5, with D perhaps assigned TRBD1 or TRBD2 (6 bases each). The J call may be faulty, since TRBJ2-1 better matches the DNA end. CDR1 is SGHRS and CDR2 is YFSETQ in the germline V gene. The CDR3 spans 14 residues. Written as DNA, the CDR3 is TGCGCCAGCAGCTTCCGAGGGGGGTCGGATGAGCAGTTCTTC. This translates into CASSFRGGSDEQFF.

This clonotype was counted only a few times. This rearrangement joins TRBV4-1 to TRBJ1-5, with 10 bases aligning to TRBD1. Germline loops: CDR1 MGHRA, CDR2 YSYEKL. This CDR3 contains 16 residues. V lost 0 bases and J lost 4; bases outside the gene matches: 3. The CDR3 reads CASSQEGGQGNQPQHF. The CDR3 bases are TGCGCCAGCAGCCAAGAAGGGGGACAGGGGAATCAGCCCCAGCATTTT.

For the CDR3, the DNA is TGCAGCGTTCTGGAGGGGACAGGATCCTACGAGCAGTACTTC. Protein product: CSVLEGTGSYEQYF. V and J are TRBV29-1 and TRBJ2-5; TRBD1 aligns across 8 bases. TRBJ2-7 matches the DNA end more closely, so the J call is doubtful. This CDR3 region has 14 residues. The germline gives CDR1 SQVTM, CDR2 ANQGSEA.

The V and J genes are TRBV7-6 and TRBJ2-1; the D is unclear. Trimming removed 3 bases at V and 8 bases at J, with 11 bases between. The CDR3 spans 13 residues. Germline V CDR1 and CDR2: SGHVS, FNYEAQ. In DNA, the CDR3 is TGTGCCAGCAGCTTGTCAAGCTTGGATGAGCAGTTCTTC. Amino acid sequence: CASSLSSLDEQFF.

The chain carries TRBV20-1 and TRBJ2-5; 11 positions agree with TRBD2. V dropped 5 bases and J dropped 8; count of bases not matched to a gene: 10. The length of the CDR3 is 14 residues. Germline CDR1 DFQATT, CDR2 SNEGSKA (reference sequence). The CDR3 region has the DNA TGCAGTGCTGGGCTAGCGGGGGGTGCCCTAACCCAGTACTTC. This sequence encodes CSAGLAGGALTQYF.

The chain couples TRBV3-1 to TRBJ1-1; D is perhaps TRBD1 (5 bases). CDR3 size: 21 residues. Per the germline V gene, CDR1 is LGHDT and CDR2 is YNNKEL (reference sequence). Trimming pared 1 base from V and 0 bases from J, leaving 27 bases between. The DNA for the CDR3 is TGTGCCAGCAGCCAAGCTGGGGGAACCCTAAAACACCCATTACTGAACACTGAAGCTTTCTTT. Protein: CASSQAGGTLKHPLLNTEAFF. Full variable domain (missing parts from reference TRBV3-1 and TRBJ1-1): DTAVSQTPKYLVTQMGNDKSIKCEQNLGHDTMYWYKQDSKKFLKIMFSYNNKELIINETVPNRFSPKSPDKAHLNLHINSLELGDSAVYFCASSQAGGTLKHPLLNTEAFFGQGTRLTVV.

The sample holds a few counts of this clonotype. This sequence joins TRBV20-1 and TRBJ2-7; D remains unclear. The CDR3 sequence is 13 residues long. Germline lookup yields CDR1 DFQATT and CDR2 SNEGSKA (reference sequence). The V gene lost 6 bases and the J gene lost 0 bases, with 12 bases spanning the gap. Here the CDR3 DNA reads TGCAGTGCCCACCTAGGTAGCTCCTACGAGCAGTACTTC. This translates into CSAHLGSSYEQYF.

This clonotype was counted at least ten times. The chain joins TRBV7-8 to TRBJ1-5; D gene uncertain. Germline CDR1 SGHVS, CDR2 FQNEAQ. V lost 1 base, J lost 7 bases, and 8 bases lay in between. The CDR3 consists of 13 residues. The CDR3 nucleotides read TGTGCCAGCAGCTTAGAAAGGGCCCAGCCCCAGCATTTT. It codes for CASSLERAQPQHF.

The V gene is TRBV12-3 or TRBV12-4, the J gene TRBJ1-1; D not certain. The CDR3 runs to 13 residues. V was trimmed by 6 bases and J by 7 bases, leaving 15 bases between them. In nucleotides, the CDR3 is TGTGCCAGCAGCACAAGGAGGTTGGGTGAAGCTTTCTTT. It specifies CASSTRRLGEAFF.

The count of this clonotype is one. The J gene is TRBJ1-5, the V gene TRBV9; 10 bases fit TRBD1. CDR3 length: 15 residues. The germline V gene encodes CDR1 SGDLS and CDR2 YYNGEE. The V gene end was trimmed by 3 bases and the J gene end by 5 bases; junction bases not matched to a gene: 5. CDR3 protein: CASSGRDRGDQPQHF. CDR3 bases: TGTGCCAGCAGCGGCCGGGACAGGGGTGATCAGCCCCAGCATTTT.

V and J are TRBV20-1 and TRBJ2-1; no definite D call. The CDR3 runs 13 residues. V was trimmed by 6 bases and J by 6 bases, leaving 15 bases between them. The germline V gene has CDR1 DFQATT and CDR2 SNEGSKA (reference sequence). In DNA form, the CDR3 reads TGCAGTGCGGACCTTCTCCCTAGCAATGAGCAGTTCTTC. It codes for CSADLLPSNEQFF.

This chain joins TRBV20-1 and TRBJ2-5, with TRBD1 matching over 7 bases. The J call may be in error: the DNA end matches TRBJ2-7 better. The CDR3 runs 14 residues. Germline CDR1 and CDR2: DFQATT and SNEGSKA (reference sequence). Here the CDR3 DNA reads TGCAGTGCGGAGGATGGGACAGTCCTTTACGAGCAGTACTTC. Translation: CSAEDGTVLYEQYF.

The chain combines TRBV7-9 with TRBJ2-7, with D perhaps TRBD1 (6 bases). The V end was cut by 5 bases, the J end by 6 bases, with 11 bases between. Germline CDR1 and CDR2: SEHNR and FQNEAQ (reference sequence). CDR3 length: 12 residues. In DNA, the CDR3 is TGTGCCAGCAGCCGCGCAGGGGCCGAGCAGTACTTC. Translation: CASSRAGAEQYF. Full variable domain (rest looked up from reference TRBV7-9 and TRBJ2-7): DTGVSQNPRHKITKRGQNVTFRCDPISEHNRLYWYRQTLGQGPEFLTYFQNEAQLEKSRLLSDRFSAERPKGSFSTLEIQRTEQGDSAMYLCASSRAGAEQYFGPGTRLTVT.

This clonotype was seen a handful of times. The CDR3 region has the DNA TGCAGCGTTTCTCAGTGGAACACTGAAGCTTTCTTT. Translated: CSVSQWNTEAFF. The chain combines TRBV29-1 with TRBJ1-1; D remains unclear. Germline-derived CDR1 and CDR2 are SQVTM and ANQGSEA. V lost 5 bases, J lost 1 base, and 8 bases lay in between. The CDR3 length is 12 residues. Full variable domain (rest looked up from reference TRBV29-1 and TRBJ1-1): SAVISQKPSRDICQRGTSLTIQCQVDSQVTMMFWYRQQPGQSLTLIATANQGSEATYESGFVIDKFPISRPNLTFSTLTVSNMSPEDSSIYLCSVSQWNTEAFFGQGTRLTVV.

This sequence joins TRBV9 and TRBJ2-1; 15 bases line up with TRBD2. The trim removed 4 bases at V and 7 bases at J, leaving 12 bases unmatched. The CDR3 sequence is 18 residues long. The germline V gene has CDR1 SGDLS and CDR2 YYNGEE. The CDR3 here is CASSSRTSGRASGNEQFF. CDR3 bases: TGTGCCAGCAGCTCCCGGACTAGCGGGAGGGCCTCGGGAAATGAGCAGTTCTTC.

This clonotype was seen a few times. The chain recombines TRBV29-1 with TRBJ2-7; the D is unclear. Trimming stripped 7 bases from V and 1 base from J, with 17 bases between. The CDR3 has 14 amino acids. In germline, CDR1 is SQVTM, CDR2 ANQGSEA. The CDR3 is CSAVPSTDSYEQYF. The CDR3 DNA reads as TGCAGCGCTGTTCCGAGTACAGATTCCTACGAGCAGTACTTC.

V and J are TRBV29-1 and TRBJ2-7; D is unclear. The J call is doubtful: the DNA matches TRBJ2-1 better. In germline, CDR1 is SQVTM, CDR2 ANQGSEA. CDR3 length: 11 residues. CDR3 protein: CSVEGFNEQFF. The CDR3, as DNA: TGCAGCGTTGAGGGCTTCAATGAGCAGTTCTTC.